The 27 T cell receptor beta chains listed next were all sequenced from one sample in a study of cytomegalovirus exposure and HLA in healthy donors. PCR employed 60 Vbeta and 13 Jbeta primers. Here immunoSEQ multiplex PCR was the method, and the copy in TCRdb shows in-frame clones only, minus some. The top ten clones hold around 0.37% of a sample with more than 150,000 clones, approximately 88% of them seen once. Sequencing was performed on PBMCs. The receptors were gathered from a boy aged 2 to 10 in good health and CMV-seronegative.

The gene calls are TRBV5-1 and TRBJ1-3; tentatively, D is TRBD1 (6 bases). With 0 bases removed from V and 1 base from J, the gap between germline ends came to 11 bases. The CDR3 contains 16 residues. CDR1 and CDR2 (germline): SGHRS, YFSETQ. This CDR3 reads CASSLEVQGSGNTIYF. The CDR3 DNA follows: TGCGCCAGCAGCTTGGAGGTCCAGGGGTCTGGAAACACCATATATTTT.

J is TRBJ1-2 and V is TRBV29-1; D call uncertain. V was trimmed by 2 bases and J by 5 bases, leaving 15 bases between them. The V gene's germline CDR1 is SQVTM and CDR2 ANQGSEA. The CDR3 is made up of 14 amino acids. CDR3 coding DNA: TGCAGCGTTGAAAGCGGCAGGCCCCCATATGGCTACACCTTC. Its translation: CSVESGRPPYGYTF.

The V and J genes are TRBV23-1 and TRBJ2-1, with TRBD1 matching over 9 bases. TRBV23-1 is known as an ORF, though its function is uncertain. With V trimmed by 7 bases and J by 8 bases, 18 bases remained unmatched. The CDR3 is 17 amino acids. For the CDR3, the DNA is TGCGCCAGCACGAAGTTCCGGGACAGGGATTTGAGGGATGAGCAGTTCTTC. As protein: CASTKFRDRDLRDEQFF.

This clone was seen only once. The chain is built from TRBV7-9 and TRBJ2-3, with TRBD1 matching 7 bases. Germline V gene data show CDR1 as SEHNR and CDR2 as FQNEAQ (reference sequence). The CDR3 covers 17 residues. Trimming cost V 3 bases and J 2 bases; bases outside gene matches: 11. CDR3 bases: TGTGCCAGCAGCTTTCCCCAGCGACAGGGTAACACAGATACGCAGTATTTT. It yields the protein CASSFPQRQGNTDTQYF.

This chain links TRBV7-6 with TRBJ2-5; D unclear. The V gene's germline CDR1 is SGHVS and CDR2 FNYEAQ. CDR3 length: 14 residues. V was trimmed by 2 bases and J by 4 bases, leaving 11 bases between them. CDR3 nucleotides: TGTGCCAGCAGCTTAAGACTTTATCCAGAGACCCAGTACTTC. Residues: CASSLRLYPETQYF.

This clone occurred a few times. This CDR3 is CASTTDVRLYGYTF. In nucleotides, the CDR3 is TGTGCCAGCACTACAGATGTACGGCTGTATGGCTACACCTTC. This sequence joins TRBV28 and TRBJ1-2; the D is unclear. The V end was cut by 7 bases, the J end by 5 bases, with 17 bases between. Germline CDR1 and CDR2: MDHEN and SYDVKM. CDR3 length: 14 amino acids.

This sequence joins TRBV6-1 and TRBJ1-2; no definite D call. Germline CDR1 is MNHNS and CDR2 is SASEGT. This CDR3 has 16 amino acids. Trimming cost V 2 bases and J 4 bases, with 17 bases left between them. This chain's CDR3 is CASSESRAEGFYGYTF. The CDR3 DNA follows: TGTGCCAGCAGTGAATCACGGGCAGAGGGTTTCTATGGCTACACCTTC.

The chain carries TRBV9 and TRBJ2-3; 7 nucleotides align to TRBD2. Germline V gene sequence: CDR1 SGDLS, CDR2 YYNGEE. V lost 3 bases to trimming and J lost 11 bases; unmatched junction nucleotides: 15. The CDR3 covers 15 residues. For the CDR3, the DNA is TGTGCCAGCAGCGCGGGGTATGGCGGGAGTGGTGGGCAGTATTTT. Encoded protein: CASSAGYGGSGGQYF.

The genes are TRBV4-1 and TRBJ2-1; D ambiguous. The V end was cut by 2 bases, the J end by 7 bases, with 15 bases between. Germline V lookup: CDR1 MGHRA, CDR2 YSYEKL. The CDR3 is made up of 15 amino acids. The CDR3, as DNA: TGCGCCAGCAGCCAACCCCTAGTTAAAAGGAATGAGCAGTTCTTC. The encoded protein is CASSQPLVKRNEQFF.

Worth noting for this clone: Other DNA sequences in this specimen translate into the identical CDR3. V is TRBV27 and J is TRBJ1-5; D not certain. V lost 4 bases and J lost 2, with 3 bases in between. Germline values: CDR1 MNHEY, CDR2 SMNVEV (reference sequence). This CDR3 is built from 12 residues. For the CDR3, the DNA is TGTGCCAGCAGTTCGGGCAATCAGCCCCAGCATTTT. Residues: CASSSGNQPQHF.

The J gene is TRBJ2-1, the V gene TRBV7-9, with D possibly matching TRBD1 (6 bases). Germline V gene data show CDR1 as SEHNR and CDR2 as FQNEAQ (reference sequence). The CDR3 totals 12 residues. V was cut by 5 bases and J by 7 bases, with 9 bases left in between. The CDR3 loop is CASSVQGNEQFF. CDR3 nucleotides: TGTGCCAGCAGCGTCCAGGGGAATGAGCAGTTCTTC.

The chain recombines TRBV10-3 with TRBJ2-1, with D possibly matching TRBD2 (5 bases). Germline-derived CDR1 and CDR2 are ENHRY and SYGVKD. The CDR3 contains 11 residues. Trimming removed 7 bases at V and 5 bases at J, with 6 bases between. The CDR3 DNA reads TGTGCCATCATGGAGGACAATGAGCAGTTCTTC. This encodes CAIMEDNEQFF.

The V and J genes are TRBV29-1 and TRBJ2-7, with D hard to call. The CDR3 has 13 amino acids. The germline V gene has CDR1 SQVTM and CDR2 ANQGSEA. Trimming pared 0 bases from V and 1 base from J, leaving 7 bases between. The CDR3 region has the DNA TGCAGCGTTGAAGATACAAGTTCCTACGAGCAGTACTTC. Translated: CSVEDTSSYEQYF.

The chain combines TRBV5-4 with TRBJ2-7; the match to TRBD2 covers 15 bases. The CDR3 has 18 residues. Germline V CDR1 and CDR2: SGHNT, YYREEE (reference sequence). Trimming cost V 4 bases and J 4 bases; bases outside gene matches: 12. In DNA, the CDR3 is TGTGCCAGCAGCCCAACCTTGGGACTAGCGGGAGGTGGGTACGAGCAGTACTTC. It specifies CASSPTLGLAGGGYEQYF.

V usage is TRBV9 and J usage is TRBJ2-7; possibly TRBD1 for D (6 bases). V lost 4 bases and J lost 2, with 13 bases in between. CDR1 SGDLS and CDR2 YYNGEE come from the germline V gene. CDR3 length: 14 residues. The CDR3 loop is CASSSRDTAYEQYF. The DNA of the CDR3 is TGTGCCAGCAGCTCACGGGACACCGCCTACGAGCAGTACTTC.

This sequence joins TRBV10-1 and TRBJ2-7; possible D gene TRBD2, 5 bases. V was trimmed by 4 bases and J by 0 bases, leaving 13 bases between them. The V gene's germline CDR1 is WNHNN and CDR2 SYGVQD (reference sequence). The CDR3 extends over 15 amino acids. The CDR3 loop reads CASSGGADPSYEQYF. The CDR3 DNA is TGCGCCAGCAGTGGAGGAGCGGATCCCTCCTACGAGCAGTACTTC.

J is TRBJ2-5 and V is TRBV13, with 9 bases fitting TRBD1. The J call is doubtful: the DNA matches TRBJ2-7 better. Germline V gene data show CDR1 as PRHDT and CDR2 as FYEKMQ (reference sequence). CDR3 length: 15 residues. The CDR3 here is CASSLGRDRAPEQYF. The CDR3 nucleotides read TGTGCCAGCAGCTTAGGCCGGGACAGGGCTCCCGAGCAGTACTTC.

The CDR3 spells CASRAEGPYEQYF. CDR3 bases: TGTGCCAGCAGGGCGGAGGGCCCCTACGAGCAGTACTTC. The V and J genes are TRBV2 and TRBJ2-7, with D maybe TRBD2 (6 bases). V lost 6 bases, J lost 2 bases, and 11 bases lay in between. Germline-derived CDR1 and CDR2 are SNHLY and FYNNEI. There are 13 residues in the CDR3. The full variable domain, rest sourced from reference TRBV2 and TRBJ2-7, is EPEVTQTPSHQVTQMGQEVILRCVPISNHLYFYWYRQILGQKVEFLVSFYNNEISEKSEIFDDQFSVERPDGSNFTLKIRSTKLEDSAMYFCASRAEGPYEQYFGPGTRLTVT.

CDR3 in amino acids: CASSVYRDTQYF. As DNA, the CDR3 is TGTGCCAGCAGCGTATACAGGGATACGCAGTATTTT. This chain links TRBV9 with TRBJ2-3; possible D gene TRBD1, 5 bases. The CDR3 is made up of 12 amino acids. The V gene lost 1 base and the J gene lost 6 bases, with 6 bases spanning the gap. CDR1 is SGDLS, CDR2 YYNGEE, per germline.

The chain couples TRBV4-1 to TRBJ2-1; TRBD2 is a possible D gene (6 bases). The CDR3 contains 16 residues. Trimming took off 6 bases at V and 2 bases at J, with 17 bases between the two ends. Germline V lookup: CDR1 MGHRA, CDR2 YSYEKL. CDR3 nucleotides: TGCGCCAGCAGACGACAAGTAGCGGCAACCTACAATGAGCAGTTCTTC. Encoded protein: CASRRQVAATYNEQFF.

The chain has TRBV9 and TRBJ1-1, with D perhaps TRBD1 (6 bases). The CDR3 covers 14 residues. Germline CDR1 reads SGDLS; CDR2 reads YYNGEE. Trimming took off 4 bases at V and 6 bases at J, with 16 bases between the two ends. CDR3 region: CASSSTGQGAEAFF. CDR3 in DNA: TGTGCCAGCAGCTCGACAGGTCAAGGGGCTGAAGCTTTCTTT.

J is TRBJ2-5 and V is TRBV30; TRBD2 matches at 8 bases. TRBJ2-7 matches the DNA end more closely, so the J call is doubtful. Germline CDR1 GTSNPN, CDR2 SVGIG (reference sequence). There are 14 residues in the CDR3. The CDR3 DNA sequence: TGTGCCTGGACCTCCCCGGGGGGGGGCTACGAGCAGTACTTC. Protein product: CAWTSPGGGYEQYF.

V gene TRBV6-5 combines with J gene TRBJ2-5; D gene unclear. The germline gives CDR1 MNHEY, CDR2 SVGAGI. CDR3 length equals 11 residues. Trimming removed 6 bases from V and 9 bases from J, with 11 bases in between. The chain's CDR3 is CASSWAGSQYF. CDR3 nucleotides: TGTGCCAGCAGCTGGGCTGGATCCCAGTACTTC.

This chain uses TRBV30 with TRBJ1-1, with D perhaps matching TRBD1 (5 bases). The CDR3 is made up of 12 amino acids. The germline CDR1 and CDR2 sequences are GTSNPN and SVGIG (reference sequence). V was trimmed by 3 bases and J by 7 bases, leaving 12 bases between them. The DNA for the CDR3 is TGTGCCTGGAGCATCCTGGGGGGTGAAGCTTTCTTT. Protein: CAWSILGGEAFF. Full variable domain (remainder filled in from reference TRBV30 and TRBJ1-1): SQTIHQWPATLVQPVGSPLSLECTVEGTSNPNLYWYRQAAGRGLQLLFYSVGIGQISSEVPQNLSASRPQDRQFILSSKKLLLSDSGFYLCAWSILGGEAFFGQGTRLTVV.

This clone was found a few times. This CDR3 is CASSYAAGATNEKLFF. CDR3 bases: TGTGCCAGCAGTTACGCGGCAGGGGCAACTAATGAAAAACTGTTTTTT. The J gene is TRBJ1-4, the V gene TRBV6-6, with D maybe TRBD1 (6 bases). V was clipped by 2 bases and J by 0 bases, with 10 bases between them. Germline CDR1 is MNHNY and CDR2 is SVGAGI (reference sequence). The CDR3 runs to 16 residues.

The V and J genes are TRBV7-9 and TRBJ2-7; TRBD1 aligns across 7 bases. This CDR3 is 11 amino acids long. Trimming removed 8 bases from V and 3 bases from J; junction bases left unmatched: 1. CDR1 SEHNR and CDR2 FQNEAQ come from the germline V gene (reference sequence). In DNA form, the CDR3 reads TGTGCCAGCCGGGACAGCTACGAGCAGTACTTC. Translation gives CASRDSYEQYF. Using reference TRBV7-9 and TRBJ2-7 for the parts outside the CDR3, the full variable domain is DTGVSQNPRHKITKRGQNVTFRCDPISEHNRLYWYRQTLGQGPEFLTYFQNEAQLEKSRLLSDRFSAERPKGSFSTLEIQRTEQGDSAMYLCASRDSYEQYFGPGTRLTVT.

This clone turned up a few times. The J gene is TRBJ2-3, the V gene TRBV4-2; weak D call: TRBD1 (7 bases). CDR3 length: 16 amino acids. The germline V gene has CDR1 LGHNA and CDR2 YNFKEQ. The germline V and J ends were trimmed by 1 base and 2 bases, with 13 bases remaining between them. The CDR3 region has the DNA TGTGCCAGCAGCCAAGGCGGGACAGTCTTCACAGATACGCAGTATTTT. Protein: CASSQGGTVFTDTQYF.